The clone carrying this TCR beta chain came up once. The data were taken from a study of CD8 T cells in Susac syndrome. Looking at the study overall: Sequencing included Susac syndrome patients, over 5 of them with active disease and under 10 in remission. Blood was drawn from patients with Susac syndrome. At that point, they were therapy-naive, on corticosteroids, or on intravenous immunoglobulin alone.

Random hexamers primed reverse transcription of roughly 0.45 to 1 ug RNA. Across 54 Vbeta and 13 Jbeta, TCR beta CDR3 was amplified with immunoSEQ multiplex PCR. TCRdb passed the immunoSEQ multiplex PCR reads through MiXCR, listing each CDR3 protein once. Of about 190,000 distinct CDR3 sequences detected, more than 85% appear once; the ten largest clones hold approximately 0.15%. V was shortened by 7 bases and J by 6 bases, with 12 bases between the two germline ends. From germline, CDR1 is MNHEY and CDR2 SVGAGI. This CDR3 is 13 amino acids long. The sequence derives from a human donor with Susac syndrome. The sample was CD8+ T cells from PBMCs. The chain is built from TRBV6-5 and TRBJ2-2; tentative D call: TRBD1 (6 bases). DNA for the CDR3: TGTGCCAGCAAGCAGGGGTTGGCCGGGGAGCTGTTTTTT. Its translation is CASKQGLAGELFF.